This is a list of T cell receptor beta chains from one sample in a study of blood T cell repertoires in COVID-19. The table came from immunoSEQ multiplex PCR; TCRdb's copy has only in-frame clones and leaves some out. The data hold 150,000 or so clones, with approximately 83% observed a single time. What was sequenced was peripheral blood. These receptors originate from a woman between 55 and 75 years old with COVID-19, enrolled during active disease. Both conserved end residues are part of each CDR3. The D gene is left open where the match is weak. Clone sizes are given selectively: once, few, many, or a class where the clone is expanded.

clone size	V gene	J gene	D gene	CDR3 protein	CDR3 DNA
.	TRBV10-3	TRBJ1-4	.	CAISDRGNEKLFF	TGTGCCATCAGTGACAGGGGCAATGAAAAACTGTTTTTT
.	TRBV24-1	TRBJ1-4	TRBD1	CATSDSGDRGEKLFF	TGTGCCACCAGTGATTCGGGGGACAGGGGTGAAAAACTGTTTTTT
.	TRBV5-1	TRBJ2-2	TRBD2	CASSRGTSGRNTGELFF	TGCGCCAGCAGCCGCGGGACTAGCGGGCGAAACACCGGGGAGCTGTTTTTT
.	TRBV3-1/TRBV3-2	TRBJ2-5	.	CASSQELGASWQGTQYF	TGTGCCAGCAGCCAAGAGCTGGGGGCAAGCTGGCAAGGGACCCAGTACTTC
.	TRBV5-4	TRBJ2-5	.	CASSIGSWRETQYF	TGTGCCAGCAGCATTGGTAGTTGGAGAGAGACCCAGTACTTC
.	TRBV6-5	TRBJ2-7	.	CASSTPTKAGNEQYF	TGTGCCAGCAGTACTCCGACTAAGGCAGGCAACGAGCAGTACTTC
.	TRBV19	TRBJ2-1	.	CASSLSGYNEQFF	TGTGCCAGTAGCCTGAGCGGGTACAATGAGCAGTTCTTC
once	TRBV11-2	TRBJ2-1	.	CASSLGGANSYNEQFF	TGTGCCAGCAGCTTGGGTGGGGCTAACTCCTACAATGAGCAGTTCTTC
.	TRBV2	TRBJ2-3	.	CASKGLEDTQYF	TGTGCCAGCAAGGGGTTGGAAGATACGCAGTATTTT
.	TRBV19	TRBJ1-1	TRBD1	CASNPEPRTGTEAFF	TGTGCCAGTAACCCGGAACCTCGGACAGGGACAGAGGCTTTCTTT
.	TRBV7-3	TRBJ2-3	TRBD2	CASSSNVVAGGLLNTQYF	TGTGCCAGCAGCTCTAACGTTGTAGCGGGGGGCCTACTCAATACGCAGTATTTT
.	TRBV6-5	TRBJ2-7	TRBD1	CASSRQGKSYEQYF	TGTGCCAGCAGTAGACAGGGGAAGTCCTACGAGCAGTACTTC
.	TRBV12-3/TRBV12-4	TRBJ1-5	.	CASSLRRDQPQHF	TGTGCCAGCAGTTTGAGGAGGGACCAGCCCCAGCATTTT
.	TRBV15	TRBJ2-7	.	CATSRDGGVAYEQYF	TGTGCCACCAGCAGAGATGGAGGGGTAGCCTACGAGCAGTACTTC
.	TRBV27	TRBJ1-1	.	CASSLSRPLIDRGTEAFF	TGTGCCAGCAGTTTATCGAGGCCGCTTATTGACCGCGGCACTGAAGCTTTCTTT
.	TRBV19	TRBJ1-1	TRBD1	CATRPGQTVRLNTEAFF	TGTGCCACTAGACCGGGACAGACTGTTCGATTGAACACTGAAGCTTTCTTT
.	TRBV12-3/TRBV12-4	TRBJ2-7	TRBD1	CASSSPRDRQYF	TGTGCCAGCAGTTCACCCCGGGACAGGCAGTACTTC
.	TRBV24-1	TRBJ2-7	.	CATSEVRSGSYEQYF	TGTGCCACCAGTGAAGTTAGGAGCGGCTCCTACGAGCAGTACTTC
.	TRBV5-6	TRBJ2-4	TRBD1	CASSRPGQETKNIQYF	TGTGCCAGCAGCAGACCGGGACAGGAGACCAAAAACATTCAGTACTTC
.	TRBV18	TRBJ1-1	TRBD1	CASSPGQGAVGAFF	TGTGCCAGCTCACCGGGACAGGGGGCCGTCGGGGCTTTCTTT
.	TRBV3-1/TRBV3-2	TRBJ2-3	.	CASSQDREDTQYF	TGTGCCAGCAGCCAAGATCGGGAAGATACGCAGTATTTT
.	TRBV5-5	TRBJ1-1	TRBD1	CASSSAGGRLAFF	TGTGCCAGCAGCTCTGCAGGGGGCCGCTTGGCTTTCTTT
.	TRBV7-6	TRBJ2-7	.	CASSLDRGGSYEQYF	TGTGCCAGCAGCTTAGACAGGGGGGGCTCCTACGAGCAGTACTTC
.	TRBV10-3	TRBJ1-4	.	CATAVAGISEKLFF	TGTGCCACCGCAGTGGCAGGGATAAGTGAAAAACTGTTTTTT
many	TRBV11-3	TRBJ2-1	TRBD2	CASSPLGAGGPGEQFF	TGTGCCAGCAGCCCGCTAGGAGCGGGGGGGCCAGGAGAGCAGTTCTTC
.	TRBV10-1	TRBJ2-1	TRBD2	CASSERRGGSHEQFF	TGCGCCAGCAGTGAGAGGCGGGGGGGCAGCCATGAGCAGTTCTTC
once	TRBV9	TRBJ2-5	.	CASSTSGQDQETQYF	TGTGCCAGCAGCACCTCAGGACAAGACCAAGAGACCCAGTACTTC
.	TRBV5-1	TRBJ1-1	TRBD1	CASSSGQGTWNTEAFF	TGCGCCAGCAGCTCCGGACAGGGTACATGGAACACTGAAGCTTTCTTT
.	TRBV19	TRBJ1-2	.	CASSIFDTPYGYTF	TGTGCCAGTAGTATATTCGACACTCCCTATGGCTACACCTTC
.	TRBV10-2	TRBJ2-1	TRBD2	CASTLAGGREQFF	TGCGCCAGCACCCTAGCGGGGGGGCGGGAGCAGTTCTTC
.	TRBV9	TRBJ1-1	.	CASSVIGGEAFF	TGTGCCAGCAGCGTAATCGGGGGAGAAGCTTTCTTT
.	TRBV19	TRBJ1-2	.	CASSIANRPGGYTF	TGTGCCAGTAGTATAGCAAACAGGCCCGGCGGCTACACCTTC
.	TRBV18	TRBJ2-7	TRBD1	CASSPSTTGVYEQYF	TGTGCCAGCTCACCCTCTACGACAGGGGTTTACGAGCAGTACTTC